The 2 T cell receptor beta chains reported below all come from one sample, sequenced in a study of blood T cell repertoires in COVID-19. The data were produced by immunoSEQ multiplex PCR, yet TCRdb's version contains in-frame clones alone and is incomplete. The profile shows approximately 20,000 clones, about nine tenths of them singletons. The sample was peripheral blood. These receptors all stem from a human donor in a cohort sampled during active COVID-19.

The chain carries TRBV7-2 and TRBJ2-2; D possibly corresponds to TRBD1 (6 bases). The CDR3 spans 16 residues. Germline V gene lookup returns CDR1 SGHTA and CDR2 FQGNSA. Deletions cut 1 base from V and 4 bases from J, with 13 bases between. CDR3 loop: CASSLESGAVTGELFF. The CDR3 bases are TGTGCCAGCAGCTTAGAGTCAGGGGCGGTCACCGGGGAGCTGTTTTTT. Together with reference TRBV7-2 and TRBJ2-2, the CDR3 gives the full variable domain: GAGVSQSPSNKVTEKGKDVELRCDPISGHTALYWYRQSLGQGLEFLIYFQGNSAPDKSGLPSDRFSAERTGGSVSTLTIQRTQQEDSAVYLCASSLESGAVTGELFFGEGSRLTVL.

This chain uses TRBV6-1 with TRBJ1-2; 9 bases match TRBD1. The germline CDR1 and CDR2 sequences are MNHNS and SASEGT. This CDR3 spans 16 amino acids. The trim removed 4 bases at V and 4 bases at J, leaving 10 bases unmatched. In DNA form, the CDR3 reads TGTGCCAGCAGTGGGGCAGGACAGGGGAGACTCTATGGCTACACCTTC. Protein sequence: CASSGAGQGRLYGYTF.